This T cell receptor (beta chain) is drawn from a study of cytomegalovirus exposure and HLA in healthy donors (dated 2017 in TCRdb). Background on the whole study: An earlier analysis of some 600 of the donors reported 276 Gb of sequence data and some 110 million unique TCR beta sequences obtained from about 170 million T cells. An early release that covered 500 to 800 HLA-typed donors contained approximately 290 gigabases of sequencing data and tens of millions of unique TCR sequences. Of the roughly 400 genotyped donors, over 70% fell in the genetic ancestry cluster associated with self-reported Caucasian donors. The study aimed to test whether signatures of past pathogen exposure could be identified by cataloging public T cell receptors. The T cell repertoires of under 750 subjects were profiled by immunosequencing and related to cytomegalovirus serostatus. In addition to the first cohort of 666 subjects, a separate validation cohort of some 120 different subjects was used. To predict cytomegalovirus infection status, the study combined high-throughput TCR immunosequencing, statistical association of individual TCRs with disease status, and machine learning. In a later analysis, previously published TCR beta repertoires from some 640 donors were re-analyzed and high-resolution HLA genotyping was added so that TCR occurrence patterns could be studied. Rather than drawing on any new phenotypic data, the later analysis identified candidate immune exposures from TCR beta sequences and the way those sequences occurred across donors. An earlier analysis of 500 to 750 of the donors applied high-throughput TCR beta sequencing to assess whether each TCR beta V gene segment acted as functional or pseudogenic. Donor age, sex, ethnicity and CMV serostatus were compiled alongside the repertoire data. A later genetic analysis used genome-wide SNP genotypes for about three fifths of the 666 donors, treating that subset as a discovery cohort. Every repertoire in the discovery cohort had been generated on one and the same sequencing platform. HLA typing covered class I and class II loci at four-digit resolution. Typing coverage differed by locus: A, B, C, DRB1 and DQB1 were typed in about 629-640 donors, DQA1 in 500 to 550, DPA1 in some 570, and DPB1 in roughly 470. About five DR-DQ haplotypes were handled as single units for association and clustering because linkage in the cohort was strong. On average, roughly 240,000 unique TCR beta nucleotide sequences were sequenced per donor among a few hundred genotyped donors of the cohort, with roughly 18% of those sequences being non-productive. Overall results and qualifications from the work: The study listed 150 to 200 TCR beta chains as associated with cytomegalovirus. Broadly in line with IMGT annotations, most TCR beta V segments showed up in productive rearrangements about 87% or about 30% of the time in an earlier analysis of 450 to 750 of the donors. A few of the identified cytomegalovirus-associated TCR beta chains were confirmed in vitro to be specific for cytomegalovirus antigens. The earlier analysis of almost 600 of the donors excluded some 15 rarely observed V segments, including chromosome 9 orphons, because counts were too low. In a later analysis, several top co-occurrence clusters were reported to appear linked to parvovirus B19, influenza, CMV and Epstein-Barr virus. Most TCR sequences were observed very rarely across donors, whereas some public TCRs were present in many individuals. The cohort was sequenced for TCR beta chains only, and without alpha or paired-chain data the features that could be detected were limited. In a later genetic analysis, fewer N-insertions in productive TCRs were reported among donors in an Asian-associated ancestry cluster than the approximately 670-donor mean. A cluster of highly shared sequence variants was judged likely to represent a technical artifact of the sequencing pipeline. According to a later analysis, TCR association rates differed among HLA loci, with DRB1 alleles showing the most associated TCRs and HLA-C alleles showing the fewest. In a later analysis, HLA-associated TCR beta chains showed more clonal expansion and lower generation probabilities than non-associated chains that were equally common. In both the original and validation cohorts, the classifier was reported to diagnose cytomegalovirus status with high specificity and sensitivity. The 87-base-pair reads could not distinguish some IMGT-functional V segments, including TRBV6-2 and TRBV6-3, so those segments were excluded. Presence/absence analyses assumed roughly uniform sequencing depth across donors, an assumption that may not hold. For the cohort, immune exposure information was limited to CMV serostatus. Linkage disequilibrium might explain the correlated functional status among segregating V segments, but an unknown experimental factor could not be excluded. The authors suggested that the approach could potentially be extended to other disease states and immunological phenotypes. HLA typing was unavailable for some donors at each locus, so association tests used only the typed subset. A further reported finding was that TCR beta sequences accurately predicted the HLA-A and HLA-B alleles for most subjects in the first cohort. In a later analysis, 15,000 to 20,000 TCR beta sequences were associated with specific HLA alleles at a false discovery rate of 0.05. Assigning TCR associations to individual alleles was difficult when HLA alleles, especially DR and DQ, strongly co-occurred. An association between a missense DCLRE1C variant and V-gene and J-gene trimming of TCR beta chains was found in a later genetic analysis and replicated in an independent cohort. Most CMV-associated TCR beta chains appeared to be HLA-restricted in a later analysis, and the HLA associations seemed to be driven largely by CMV exposure.

V is reduced by 4 bases and J by 2 bases, leaving a spacing of 9 bases between them. The CDR3 runs 14 amino acids, cysteine and phenylalanine included. Only CDR3 DNA remains: 42 bases, in frame from the first base. The CDR1 and CDR2 encoded by the germline V gene are SGHTA and FQGNSA. The library was built by means of the immunoSEQ multiplex PCR assay. The multiplex PCR relied on a mix of 60 forward primers for TCR Vbeta segments and 13 reverse primers for TCR Jbeta segments. The CDR3 region of rearranged TCR beta genes was amplified from genomic DNA by a multiplex PCR assay. Amplified TCR beta libraries were sequenced as 87-base-pair reads on the Illumina HiSeq System. Under the source paper's analysis protocol: In a later analysis, approximately 74 million unique TCR beta chains were counted across the 500 to 850 repertoires, and approximately 11 million of these chains were shared by at least two donors. A nearest-neighbor algorithm error-corrected the raw reads and collapsed the reads into unique sequences, merging closely related sequences to remove PCR and sequencing errors. CDR3 sequences were aligned to IMGT reference sequences to assign V, D and J gene segments. For a sequence to be retained, at least a six-nucleotide match to both a V gene segment and a J gene segment was required. Rearrangements were called productive when the CDR3 lacked stop codons and stayed in frame with V and J; all others were non-productive. Following IMGT convention, CDR3 was defined as the stretch from the second conserved V-encoded cysteine to the conserved J-encoded phenylalanine. The earlier analysis of about 500 of the donors excluded sequences that lacked an unambiguous match to a single V gene segment. In an earlier analysis of several hundred of the donors, V segments were called functional above 56.7% productive rearrangements and were called segregating when the between-donor standard deviation exceeded 5%. A statistical classification framework was built to diagnose cytomegalovirus status from the catalog of TCR beta chain sequences. A later analysis assigned V and J genes by comparing TCR nucleotide sequences with IMGT/GENE-DB human TR gene sequences. In a later analysis, CDR3 sequences and most-parsimonious VDJ recombination scenarios were assigned using the TCRdist pipeline. In a later analysis, each TCR beta chain was defined by its CDR3 amino acid sequence together with its V-gene family, and reads without a unique V-gene family were excluded. In a later analysis, nearly 600 highly shared, low-generation-probability nucleotide sequences were removed to address suspected cross-contamination and a sequencing artifact. In a later analysis, a clonal expansion index was calculated for each public chain from normalized within-repertoire ranks of inferred template counts. A later analysis computed generation probabilities with a VDJ recombination model fitted to out-of-frame rearrangements, and checked the results against IGoR. In a later analysis, hypergeometric tests were used to score TCR-TCR, TCR-HLA and TCR-CMV co-occurrence, with a repertoire-size bias correction applied to TCR pairs. To estimate false discovery rates, a later analysis permuted the HLA or CMV assignments 20 times. In a later analysis, co-occurring TCRs were grouped with DBSCAN, and TCRdist sequence similarity was added when clustering was performed within HLA-allele-positive subsets. Repertoires with fewer than 30,000 or more than 120,000 public chains were left out of co-occurrence clustering, as were about five repertoires with anomalous nucleotide sharing. In TCRdb, the immuneACCESS table is reduced to in-frame sequences with V and J assigned. These tables do not hold every clone; where another copy was compared, an unresolved V gene accounts for under half, and the others remain unexplained. V, J and clone size are taken as reported in that table, and D and trimming were inferred from the DNA itself. In this sample the table shows more than 75,000 clones, nearly 80% of which occur a single time. Roughly 3.8% of the sample is in the top ten clones.

This clone was detected once. Its antigen has not been determined. It has no much larger one-base neighbor in the sample; base qualities were not kept. The cohort consisted of 666 healthy bone marrow donors. At the time of sampling, all cohort members were nominally healthy, though unrecorded immune exposures were likely present. The donor tested CMV seronegative, placing the donor among the roughly 350 seronegative members of the cohort. A peripheral blood sample was collected from each donor, and TCR beta sequencing was performed on peripheral blood mononuclear cells. The Qiagen DNeasy Blood Extraction Kit was used to extract genomic DNA from the blood cell samples.

The sequence joins TRBV7-2 to TRBJ1-5; TRBD1 could be the D gene, as 5 bases match. The sequenced sample was PBMCs. This clonotype was sampled from a middle-aged woman in good health and CMV-seronegative. The CDR3 protein: CASSSQGGNQPQHF. The DNA sequence is as follows: TGTGCCAGCAGCTCCCAGGGTGGCAATCAGCCCCAGCATTTT.